This T cell receptor beta chain was sequenced for a study of response to subunit inactivated influenza vaccine. The CDR3 covers 17 residues. Germline V gene lookup returns CDR1 DFQATT and CDR2 SNEGSKA (reference sequence). The junction had 8 bases not matched to a gene; V was cut back by 1 base and J by 0 bases. TCRdb re-called the RT-PCR reads with MiXCR, one entry per CDR3 protein. The sample lists around 530,000 distinct CDR3 sequences; 12% were seen once. General observations from the study: After each seasonal influenza vaccination, few new T cells are recruited, the authors suggested.

On this clonotype itself: Antigen unknown.

The clonotype was recovered from a man aged 45-65 years who received an inactivated influenza vaccine. Sequences were derived from PBMCs from blood, sampled on the day of vaccination. This chain links TRBV20-1 with TRBJ1-1, with 10 bases that match TRBD1. The CDR3 DNA is TGCAGTGCTAGAGCTTTCCGGGACAGGGGAATGAACACTGAAGCTTTCTTT. Translating gives CSARAFRDRGMNTEAFF.